These T cell receptor beta chains were read from a single sample in a study of somatic mutations in cytotoxic T cells in rheumatoid arthritis. The assay was immunoSEQ multiplex PCR, and TCRdb's table has in-frame clones only and misses some. The sample includes 9,000 to 13,000 clones, just under 85% of them seen just once. Sequencing was carried out using CD8+ T cells sorted from blood. These receptors originate from an adult with rheumatoid arthritis. Each CDR3 is given with its conserved first and last residue. The D gene is left open where the match is weak. Clone size is shown for a subset of rows, as once, few, many or a class of expanded clone.

v_call	d_call	j_call	clone_size	cdr3_aa	cdr3_nt
TRBV7-9	TRBD1	TRBJ1-6	.	CASSSEDRVGASSPLHF	TGTGCCAGCAGCTCCGAGGACAGGGTAGGAGCGAGTTCACCCCTCCACTTT
TRBV4-1	.	TRBJ1-5	few	CASSQDMWSVTYRQPQHF	TGCGCCAGCAGCCAAGATATGTGGAGCGTAACCTATCGTCAGCCCCAGCATTTT
TRBV5-1	.	TRBJ2-7	.	CASSLPDGGEQYF	TGCGCCAGCAGCTTACCGGACGGCGGCGAGCAGTACTTC
TRBV18	TRBD1	TRBJ1-1	.	CASSPDRGLGNTEAFF	TGTGCCAGCTCACCGGACAGGGGGCTTGGAAACACTGAAGCTTTCTTT
TRBV9	TRBD2	TRBJ2-1	medium-sized	CASSVDPGGYLSYNEQFF	TGTGCCAGCAGCGTAGACCCGGGAGGGTACCTCTCCTACAATGAGCAGTTCTTC
TRBV19	TRBD1	TRBJ2-7	.	CASSILSTGQSSYEQYF	TGTGCCAGTAGTATTTTGAGTACGGGACAGAGCTCCTACGAGCAGTACTTC
TRBV7-9	TRBD1	TRBJ2-5	.	CASSFMGTGKETQYF	TGTGCCAGCAGCTTTATGGGGACAGGGAAAGAGACCCAGTACTTC
TRBV9	.	TRBJ2-3	once	CASGRGTVRTDTQYF	TGTGCCAGCGGCCGAGGAACGGTACGGACAGATACGCAGTATTTT
TRBV5-5	.	TRBJ2-4	.	CASRGGYAIQYF	TGTGCCAGCCGTGGCGGTTACGCCATTCAGTACTTC
TRBV5-1	.	TRBJ1-1	few	CASSLQQNTEAFF	TGCGCCAGCAGCTTACAGCAGAACACTGAAGCTTTCTTT
TRBV7-9	.	TRBJ1-2	.	CASSLPGGVNYGYTF	TGTGCCAGCAGCCTTCCCGGAGGGGTTAACTATGGCTACACCTTC
TRBV7-9	.	TRBJ2-1	.	CASSRDRVNEQFF	TGTGCCAGCAGTCGAGACAGAGTTAATGAGCAGTTCTTC
TRBV6-5	.	TRBJ1-1	.	CASSSWTLNTEAFF	TGTGCCAGCAGTTCATGGACTCTGAACACTGAAGCTTTCTTT
TRBV5-1	TRBD1	TRBJ1-1	.	CASSLEHRDRGPSTEAFF	TGCGCCAGCAGCCTGGAGCACCGGGACAGGGGGCCCTCCACTGAAGCTTTCTTT
TRBV7-2	.	TRBJ1-2	once	CASSLAEGGGGYTF	TGTGCCAGCAGCTTAGCCGAGGGCGGGGGTGGCTACACCTTC
TRBV10-3	TRBD1	TRBJ1-4	.	CAISEAGQGDEKLFF	TGTGCCATCAGTGAGGCGGGACAGGGGGATGAAAAACTGTTTTTT
TRBV7-2	TRBD2	TRBJ2-7	.	CASSVYSGTSYEQYF	TGTGCCAGCAGCGTTTATTCCGGGACTAGCTACGAGCAGTACTTC
TRBV7-3	.	TRBJ1-5	.	CASSLGWGQPQHF	TGTGCCAGCAGCTTAGGTTGGGGGCAGCCCCAGCATTTT
TRBV27	TRBD1	TRBJ2-7	.	CASSLSTGGNHEQYF	TGTGCCAGCAGTTTATCGACAGGGGGCAACCACGAGCAGTACTTC
TRBV27	.	TRBJ1-5	.	CASTSVGDSSNQPQHF	TGTGCCAGCACCTCTGTAGGGGATTCGAGCAATCAGCCCCAGCATTTT
TRBV9	.	TRBJ2-3	.	CASNRNQDTQYF	TGTGCCAGCAACCGGAACCAAGATACGCAGTATTTT
TRBV10-1	.	TRBJ2-5	once	CASSDAGGVGETQYF	TGCGCCAGCAGTGATGCAGGGGGGGTCGGAGAGACCCAGTACTTC
TRBV5-1	.	TRBJ2-5	.	CASKWQVEETQYF	TGCGCCAGCAAGTGGCAGGTCGAAGAGACCCAGTACTTC
TRBV4-1	.	TRBJ1-2	.	CASSQEGVGRRGYTF	TGCGCCAGCAGCCAAGAGGGGGTCGGGCGGCGGGGCTACACCTTC
TRBV5-1	TRBD1	TRBJ2-3	.	CASSSGQVSTDTQYF	TGCGCCAGCAGCTCCGGACAGGTTAGCACAGATACGCAGTATTTT
TRBV7-9	.	TRBJ2-7	.	CASSSTGGYSYEQYF	TGTGCCAGCAGCTCGACCGGCGGGTACTCCTACGAGCAGTACTTC
TRBV27	.	TRBJ2-3	.	CASSLVGMGTDTQYF	TGTGCCAGCAGTTTGGTGGGGATGGGAACAGATACGCAGTATTTT